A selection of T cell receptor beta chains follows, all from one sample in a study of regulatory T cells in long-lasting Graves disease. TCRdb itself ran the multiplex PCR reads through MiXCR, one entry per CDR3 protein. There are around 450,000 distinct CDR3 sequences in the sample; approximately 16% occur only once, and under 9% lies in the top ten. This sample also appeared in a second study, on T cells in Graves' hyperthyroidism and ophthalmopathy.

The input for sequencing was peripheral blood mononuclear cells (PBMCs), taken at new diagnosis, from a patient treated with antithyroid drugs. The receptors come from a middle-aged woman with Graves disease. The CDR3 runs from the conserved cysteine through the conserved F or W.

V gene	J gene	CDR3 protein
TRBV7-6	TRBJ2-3	CASSDPGSTSTDTQYF
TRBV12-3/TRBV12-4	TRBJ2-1	CASSLMSQTEQFF
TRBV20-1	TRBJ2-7	CSARDLEWGAGTRVPPYEQYF
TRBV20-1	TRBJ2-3	CSAAPSGRGGTDTQYF
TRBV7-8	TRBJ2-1	CASSHWSSGSYYNEQFF
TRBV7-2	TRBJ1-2	CASSYSGDCGYTF
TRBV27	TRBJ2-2	CASSLGPGTRGTGELFF
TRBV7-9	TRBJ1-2	CASSPRQTVFRPFYGYTF
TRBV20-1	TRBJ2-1	CSATDLSYNEQFF
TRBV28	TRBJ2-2	CASSWGLAGGNTGELFF
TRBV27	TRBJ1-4	CASSKTNEKLFF
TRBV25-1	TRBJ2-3	CASSEGGAGATDTQYF
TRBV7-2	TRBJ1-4	CASSLNLFEKLFF
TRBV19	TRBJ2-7	CASSMGAGPYEQYF
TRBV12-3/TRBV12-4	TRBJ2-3	CASSTGGALDTQYF
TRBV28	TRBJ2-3	CASSFGMLAADTQYF
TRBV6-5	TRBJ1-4	CASSYGGGGEKLFF
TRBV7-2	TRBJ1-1	CASSTPRDRGRLAFF
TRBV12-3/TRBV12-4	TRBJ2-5	CASRERKPGMETQYF
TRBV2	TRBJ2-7	CASTGQGAYEQYF
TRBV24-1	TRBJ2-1	CATQSSGGVWGVEQFF
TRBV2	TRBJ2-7	CASSGASGTSGGKYF
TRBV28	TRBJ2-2	CASTVAGVVETGELFF
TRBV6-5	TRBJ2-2	CASSYSGTGELFF
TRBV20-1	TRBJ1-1	CSAREGSENTEAFF
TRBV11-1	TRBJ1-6	CASSSKVPGSPLHF
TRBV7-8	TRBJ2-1	CASSLLPGSYNEQFF
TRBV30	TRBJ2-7	CAYNPRDRVREQYF
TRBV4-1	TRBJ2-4	CASSQVAGVGDIQYF